These T cell receptor beta chains were read from a single sample in a study of cytomegalovirus exposure and HLA in healthy donors. Sequencing used immunoSEQ multiplex PCR; TCRdb keeps in-frame clones, though not all of them. This sample has about 120,000 clones, with about 15% found just once. Source material: PBMCs. These receptors all stem from a female donor in good health and CMV-seropositive. CDR3s include the opening cysteine and the closing phenylalanine or tryptophan. Each record gives: CDR3 protein, V gene, J gene.

cdr3_aa: CATDMTTSTDTQYF; v_call: TRBV6-1; j_call: TRBJ2-3
cdr3_aa: CASSQAQGARGYTF; v_call: TRBV4-3; j_call: TRBJ1-2
cdr3_aa: CASSFESNRGGVSYEQYF; v_call: TRBV5-1; j_call: TRBJ2-7
cdr3_aa: CASSDPRGGLTYEQYF; v_call: TRBV28; j_call: TRBJ2-7
cdr3_aa: CASSLKGIWRDSGNTIYF; v_call: TRBV5-6; j_call: TRBJ1-3
cdr3_aa: CASSFGSLEKETQYF; v_call: TRBV28; j_call: TRBJ2-5
cdr3_aa: CASATRDRGPVEQYF; v_call: TRBV28; j_call: TRBJ2-7
cdr3_aa: CASSWTSGYEQYF; v_call: TRBV2; j_call: TRBJ2-7
cdr3_aa: CASSRGQGVYEQYF; v_call: TRBV6-5; j_call: TRBJ2-7
cdr3_aa: CASRKWGYMNTEAFF; v_call: TRBV28; j_call: TRBJ1-1
cdr3_aa: CAWSVLRSGGGAKEQYF; v_call: TRBV30; j_call: TRBJ2-7
cdr3_aa: CASSFGLRPYGYTF; v_call: TRBV7-9; j_call: TRBJ1-2
cdr3_aa: CASSFTLAGGAYEQYF; v_call: TRBV5-1; j_call: TRBJ2-7
cdr3_aa: CASTQRTGGPGNTIYF; v_call: TRBV19; j_call: TRBJ1-3
cdr3_aa: CASSLERKDTQYF; v_call: TRBV11-2; j_call: TRBJ2-3
cdr3_aa: CASSSLAGADTGELFF; v_call: TRBV5-1; j_call: TRBJ2-2
cdr3_aa: CASSLETIQETQYF; v_call: TRBV5-1; j_call: TRBJ2-5
cdr3_aa: CASRKGVGRGTGELFF; v_call: TRBV19; j_call: TRBJ2-2
cdr3_aa: CASRLTGSTGNTIYF; v_call: TRBV6-5; j_call: TRBJ1-3
cdr3_aa: CASSPFRGSEAFF; v_call: TRBV27; j_call: TRBJ1-1
cdr3_aa: CASSSDRGYTGELFF; v_call: TRBV6-5; j_call: TRBJ2-2
cdr3_aa: CASSAQLGNEKLFF; v_call: TRBV9; j_call: TRBJ1-4
cdr3_aa: CASSQERPYEQYF; v_call: TRBV4-1; j_call: TRBJ2-7
cdr3_aa: CASSQESGGGRTGELFF; v_call: TRBV4-3; j_call: TRBJ2-2
cdr3_aa: CASSLTSGLFGTQYF; v_call: TRBV7-2; j_call: TRBJ2-5
cdr3_aa: CASSPRSQGRNGYTF; v_call: TRBV18; j_call: TRBJ1-2
cdr3_aa: CASSPTRLTDTQYF; v_call: TRBV27; j_call: TRBJ2-3
cdr3_aa: CASSFAGDSYEQYF; v_call: TRBV11-2; j_call: TRBJ2-7